The rows below give T cell receptor beta chains drawn from one sample of a study of cytomegalovirus exposure and HLA in healthy donors. Assay used: immunoSEQ multiplex PCR; TCRdb lists only in-frame clones, some missing. Seen here are about 94,000 clones, approximately 79% observed once, and the top ten hold approximately 3.6%. The sequenced material came from PBMCs. The receptors shown here come from a woman aged 40-49 years in good health and CMV-seronegative. CDR3s leave out the opening cysteine and the closing phenylalanine or tryptophan. A D gene is named only where the DNA matches it firmly.

j_call v_call d_call cdr3_aa
TRBJ1-2 TRBV5-1 NA ASSSQGLNYGYT
TRBJ2-3 TRBV6-4 NA ASSYLATDTQY
TRBJ1-6 TRBV6-1 TRBD1 ASSEEGAGGYNSPLH
TRBJ2-2 TRBV6-1 TRBD1 ASSEVFWGQGAAGELF
TRBJ1-2 TRBV30 NA AWSDRDYGYT
TRBJ2-2 TRBV28 NA ASSLYRGGELF
TRBJ2-7 TRBV2 TRBD1 ASRGGTYEQY
TRBJ1-3 TRBV28 NA ASALGGLGNTIY
TRBJ1-6 TRBV9 TRBD1 ASSVYQDRGSYNSPLH
TRBJ2-2 TRBV30 NA AWTVGGSVIGELF
TRBJ1-4 TRBV5-1 TRBD1 ASSPDRGAFNEKLF
TRBJ2-7 TRBV7-8 TRBD1 ASSGTGTYEQY
TRBJ1-2 TRBV19 TRBD1 ATNPGQKAYGYT
TRBJ2-2 TRBV6-4 NA ASSDGATRATGELF
TRBJ2-1 TRBV27 NA ASSLVQGRGYNEQF
TRBJ1-1 TRBV9 NA ASSTSSVAGTEAF
TRBJ1-4 TRBV9 NA ASSVAAGEKLF
TRBJ1-5 TRBV2 NA ASSVYGFGNQPQH
TRBJ1-6 TRBV2 NA ASTGRAGDSPLH
TRBJ2-7 TRBV11-2 TRBD1 ASSLLTGGGTYEQY
TRBJ1-1 TRBV9 NA ASSVGHQNTEAF
TRBJ1-1 TRBV19 NA ASSTQGNTEAF
TRBJ1-1 TRBV2 NA ASSEVQNTEAF
TRBJ1-6 TRBV5-1 NA ASSQDWGEGSPLH
TRBJ1-5 TRBV7-2 NA ASSLRVREQPQH
TRBJ2-6 TRBV19 NA ASSITGSSGANVLT
TRBJ2-7 TRBV6-5 TRBD1 ASTYTAGTGAYEQY
TRBJ2-7 TRBV6-4 TRBD2 ASRLARRYEQY
TRBJ1-2 TRBV4-3 TRBD1 ASSGLQGGNYGYT
TRBJ1-4 TRBV29-1 TRBD1 SVENRDRDEKLF
TRBJ2-2 TRBV2 TRBD2 ASSLGLGRAGELF
TRBJ1-1 TRBV5-1 TRBD1 ASSLARQGEGTTEAF
TRBJ2-3 TRBV4-3 TRBD2 ASSQAAAGGTDTQY
TRBJ2-7 TRBV7-8 NA ASSGQVNTLYEQY
TRBJ1-1 TRBV6-6 TRBD1 ASSPGGPNTEAF
TRBJ2-4 TRBV30 TRBD1 AWSVQGSNLPLAKNIQY
TRBJ1-2 TRBV7-8 TRBD1 ASSLTGTNYGYT
TRBJ1-2 TRBV19 TRBD1 ASKPDRGNYGYT
TRBJ1-6 TRBV7-2 NA ASSPGRGTWALH
TRBJ1-2 TRBV11-1 NA ASSFVGSGYT